Listed below are T cell receptor beta chains from one sample, sequenced in a study of T cell changes during pregnancy in multiple sclerosis. The repertoire was sequenced with immunoSEQ multiplex PCR; TCRdb's copy has only in-frame clones and lacks some. The table records around 33,000 clones, 70% to 90% of them present only once. The sequencing used CD8+ T cells from peripheral blood mononuclear cells, collected in the third trimester of pregnancy. The source is a female donor with multiple sclerosis, enrolled in a pregnancy study. The CDR3 runs from the conserved cysteine through the conserved F or W.

V gene	J gene	CDR3 protein
TRBV5-6	TRBJ1-5	CASSLATGVQPQHF
TRBV6-5	TRBJ1-1	CASSPRRGRDTEAFF
TRBV15	TRBJ2-7	CATSRGDRTSYEQYF
TRBV29-1	TRBJ2-2	CSVEEAVQGELFF
TRBV27	TRBJ2-5	CASRLLAGDQETQYF
TRBV5-1	TRBJ1-1	CASSLVEAVTEAFF
TRBV14	TRBJ1-1	CASSQEGVNTEAFF
TRBV7-2	TRBJ2-3	CASSWRTSGGLFSTDTQYF
TRBV9	TRBJ2-3	CASAGGTQYF
TRBV19	TRBJ2-6	CASSQDPPGHTSGANVLTF
TRBV7-6	TRBJ1-3	CASSHFGTGTSGNTIYF
TRBV7-8	TRBJ2-7	CASSLVGTGYYEQYF
TRBV6-1	-	CASSPVEGEGYEQYF
TRBV4-1	TRBJ2-1	CASARPTYNEQFF
TRBV29-1	TRBJ1-2	CSVRGTGYGYTF
TRBV6-1	TRBJ1-1	CASSEAHRGGIEGEAFF
TRBV9	TRBJ2-6	CASSVASGTGGAGANVLTF
TRBV5-1	TRBJ1-1	CASSPLDSPEAFF
TRBV15	TRBJ2-5	CATSRDRGFQETQYF
TRBV7-2	TRBJ2-7	CASSLFLGGNEQYF
TRBV29-1	TRBJ1-1	CSVQGRSEAFF
TRBV7-9	TRBJ2-3	CASSPRDPRPEDTQYF
TRBV6-1	TRBJ1-6	CASHLNSPLHF
TRBV6-5	TRBJ2-1	CASSYTATGNEQFF
TRBV7-2	TRBJ1-4	CASSPSRQANEKLFF
TRBV6-4	TRBJ2-3	CASSDEGATDTQYF
TRBV4-3	TRBJ1-4	CASSQGGGWNEKLFF
TRBV27	TRBJ2-1	CASSKGGEQFF
TRBV6-6	TRBJ1-2	CASSPRDTSNYGYTF
TRBV7-8	TRBJ2-2	CASSSTAGTNTGELFF
TRBV5-5	TRBJ2-7	CASSVGTGLRYEQYF
TRBV18	TRBJ2-6	CASSPPIAGASSGANVLTF
TRBV5-1	TRBJ1-2	CASSDEGVYYGYTF
TRBV9	TRBJ2-7	CASSLQGRDYEQYF
TRBV19	TRBJ1-3	CATGLGGAGNTIYF
TRBV11-2	TRBJ1-1	CASSLDRTGRTEAFF
TRBV27	TRBJ2-1	CASSSVAGGVNEQFF
TRBV2	TRBJ1-5	CASRRHLENQPQHF
TRBV7-2	TRBJ1-6	CASSPPEGLTPLHF
TRBV27	TRBJ2-1	CASRTAGATYNEQFF
TRBV4-1	TRBJ2-5	CASSYSGGTQETQYF
TRBV12-5	TRBJ2-7	CASGLAPSYEQYF
TRBV19	TRBJ1-2	CASSLRGIDYGYTF
TRBV7-6	TRBJ2-7	CASSSRGGALSYEQYF
TRBV9	TRBJ2-3	CASSGLAAPASTDTQYF
TRBV11-2	TRBJ2-1	CASSYLGGAYNEQFF